The subject of this entry is one T cell receptor (beta chain). 60 Vbeta and 13 Jbeta primers were used in PCR. Sequencing was performed with immunoSEQ multiplex PCR; in TCRdb, only in-frame clones are kept and a portion is missing. The sample's table shows around 34,000 clones. The CDR3 is 15 amino acids. Germline-derived CDR1 and CDR2 are LGHNA and YNFKEQ. The J segment lost 4 bases and the V segment lost 0 bases, leaving 6 bases of the junction unmatched. The sample originates from a study of cytomegalovirus exposure and HLA in healthy donors. This sequence joins TRBV4-2 and TRBJ2-7, with 7 nucleotides matching TRBD2. The sequenced sample consisted of PBMCs. This receptor was taken from a woman in her forties in good health and CMV-seropositive. The CDR3 protein is CASSQDPSGVYEQYF. CDR3 nucleotides: TGTGCCAGCAGCCAAGATCCCAGCGGGGTTTACGAGCAGTACTTC.